This T cell receptor (beta chain) comes out of a study of response to subunit inactivated influenza vaccine. CDR1 is SGHDN, CDR2 FVKESK, per germline. This CDR3 is built from 13 residues. Trimming stripped 4 bases from V and 4 bases from J, with 11 bases between. TCRdb re-called the RT-PCR reads through MiXCR, storing one row per CDR3 protein. The sample carries under 200,000 distinct CDR3 sequences, more than 10% recorded once. The same sample was also studied in work on T cells expressing NK-cell markers. That source notes: TCR beta cDNA was generated via 5'RACE template switching incorporating UMIs. Investigators obtained TCR beta repertoires from sorted CD3+CD56+NKG2C+, CD3+CD56+NKG2C- and CD3+CD56-NKG2C+ T cells. In several experiments, sorting was restricted to alpha-beta TCR T cells by an anti-gamma-delta TCR antibody. Certain NKG2C+ T cell clones were expanded, and their HCMV specificity remained unclear.

This clonotype was sampled from a man between 45 and 60 years old who received an inactivated influenza vaccine. The source material was CD8+ T cells sorted from PBMCs, sampled 11 to 12 days after vaccination. The chain has TRBV14 and TRBJ2-7; D perhaps matches TRBD2 (6 bases). CDR3 sequence reads: CASSPGVRYEQYF. CDR3 coding DNA: TGTGCCAGCAGCCCGGGGGTGAGGTACGAGCAGTACTTC.